These 10 T cell receptor beta chains were all obtained from the same sample, sequenced in a study of molecular identifiers for immune sequencing clone quantification. MiXCR was run by TCRdb on the PCR reads, yielding one entry per CDR3 protein. The sample consists of some 320,000 distinct CDR3 sequences, around 21% of them appearing once. The sample consisted of naive CD8+ T cells from blood, with Jurkat cell RNA spiked in. Subset noted: FACS-sorted CD8+CD4-CCR7+CD45RA+ naive T cells. The receptors stem from a human donor in good health. Some libraries in this study had Jurkat cell RNA spiked in.

The gene calls are TRBV27 and TRBJ2-5, with D perhaps TRBD2 (7 bases). The CDR3 is 13 amino acids. Germline assignment: CDR1 MNHEY and CDR2 SMNVEV (reference sequence). V was shortened by 7 bases and J by 5 bases, with 14 bases between the two germline ends. The CDR3 DNA follows: TGTGCCAGCACGCGGGGGCCACAGGAGACCCAGTACTTC. This translates into CASTRGPQETQYF.

This clonotype was counted ten times or more. The chain carries TRBV5-6 and TRBJ2-7, with D perhaps being TRBD1 or TRBD2 (5 bases each). The germline V and J ends were trimmed by 2 bases and 4 bases, with 16 bases remaining between them. This CDR3 comprises 15 residues. The germline CDR1 and CDR2 sequences are SGHDT and YYEEEE. The CDR3 loop reads CASSFNPGPLYEQYF. CDR3 DNA: TGTGCCAGCAGCTTTAACCCGGGACCCCTATACGAGCAGTACTTC.

The V and J genes are TRBV5-6 and TRBJ2-7, with 9 bases fitting TRBD1. V shed 4 bases, J shed 4 bases, and the junction held 12 bases outside the gene matches. In germline, CDR1 is SGHDT, CDR2 YYEEEE. This CDR3 region has 16 residues. CDR3 coding DNA: TGTGCCAGCAGCGTCCGGGACAGGGATATAAGGTACGAGCAGTACTTC. This gives the protein CASSVRDRDIRYEQYF.

With respect to this clonotype: No conserved phenylalanine or tryptophan is present at the end of the CDR3, so a read error is the likely explanation. V usage is TRBV20-1 and J usage is TRBJ2-3; TRBD1 matches 8 bases. Germline assignment: CDR1 DFQATT and CDR2 SNEGSKA (reference sequence). With V trimmed by 4 bases and J by 2 bases, 8 bases remained unmatched. CDR3 length equals 15 residues. The CDR3 loop is CSANPGQGHTDTQYL. CDR3 DNA: TGCAGTGCTAATCCCGGACAGGGCCACACAGATACGCAGTATTTA.

With respect to this clonotype: Just one base apart from a much larger clone, this may be a read error. The chain employs TRBV6-5 and TRBJ1-1; possibly TRBD1 for D (5 bases). Per germline, CDR1 MNHEY and CDR2 SVGAGI. The CDR3 loop spans 14 amino acids. In DNA form, the CDR3 reads TGTCCCAGCAGTTATGGGGGAATGAACACTGAAGCTTTCTTT. Its translation: CPSSYGGMNTEAFF.

On this clonotype itself: Being one base from a much bigger clone, this may be a read error. The chain is built from TRBV24-1 and TRBJ2-5; 8 bases align to TRBD2. CDR3 size: 19 residues. The germline V gene encodes CDR1 KGHDR and CDR2 SFDVKD. CDR3 amino acids: CATSDAIAGGGTWQEAQYF. The DNA of the CDR3 is TGTGCCACCAGTGATGCCATTGCGGGGGGCGGTACCTGGCAAGAGGCCCAGTACTTC.

This clonotype was counted ten times or more. The J gene is TRBJ2-7, the V gene TRBV28; D may be TRBD1 (5 bases). Germline V gene data show CDR1 as MDHEN and CDR2 as SYDVKM. This CDR3 is built from 13 residues. Deletions cut 3 bases from V and 6 bases from J, with 12 bases between. The CDR3, as DNA: TGTGCCAGCAGTTTCTCACAGGTGGGCGAGCAGTACTTC. The encoded protein is CASSFSQVGEQYF.

On this clonotype itself: This could be a read error, since a much larger clone is one nucleotide away. The chain couples TRBV28 to TRBJ2-7; D is tentatively TRBD1 or TRBD2 (7 bases each). Per the germline V gene, CDR1 is MDHEN and CDR2 is SYDVKM. This CDR3 is 14 amino acids long. CDR3 sequence: CASSPGEGAQERYF. CDR3 bases: TGTGCCAGCAGCCCCGGGGAGGGGGCACAGGAGCGGTACTTC. The whole variable domain, filled in from reference TRBV28 and TRBJ2-7, reads DVKVTQSSRYLVKRTGEKVFLECVQDMDHENMFWYRQDPGLGLRLIYFSYDVKMKEKGDIPEGYSVSREKKERFSLILESASTNQTSMYLCASSPGEGAQERYFGPGTRLTVT.

In its sample, this clonotype was seen many times. The CDR3 region has the DNA TGCGCCAGCAGCCAGAGGACAGGCTATAGCAATCAGCCCCAGCATTTT. Protein: CASSQRTGYSNQPQHF. This chain connects TRBV4-1 to TRBJ1-5; 7 bases are shared with TRBD1. V lost 3 bases and J lost 0; bases outside the gene matches: 5. Germline V gene sequence: CDR1 MGHRA, CDR2 YSYEKL. The CDR3 consists of 16 residues.

In this sample, this clonotype turned up many times. The V gene is TRBV4-3, the J gene TRBJ2-1; possibly TRBD1 for D (6 bases). Trimming left V 0 bases short and J 10 bases short, with 13 bases between. This CDR3 has 14 amino acids. From germline, CDR1 is LGHNA and CDR2 YSLEER. CDR3 DNA sequence: TGCGCCAGCAGCCAAGAAGGGGGTCCAGACGAGCAGTTCTTC. Translated: CASSQEGGPDEQFF.